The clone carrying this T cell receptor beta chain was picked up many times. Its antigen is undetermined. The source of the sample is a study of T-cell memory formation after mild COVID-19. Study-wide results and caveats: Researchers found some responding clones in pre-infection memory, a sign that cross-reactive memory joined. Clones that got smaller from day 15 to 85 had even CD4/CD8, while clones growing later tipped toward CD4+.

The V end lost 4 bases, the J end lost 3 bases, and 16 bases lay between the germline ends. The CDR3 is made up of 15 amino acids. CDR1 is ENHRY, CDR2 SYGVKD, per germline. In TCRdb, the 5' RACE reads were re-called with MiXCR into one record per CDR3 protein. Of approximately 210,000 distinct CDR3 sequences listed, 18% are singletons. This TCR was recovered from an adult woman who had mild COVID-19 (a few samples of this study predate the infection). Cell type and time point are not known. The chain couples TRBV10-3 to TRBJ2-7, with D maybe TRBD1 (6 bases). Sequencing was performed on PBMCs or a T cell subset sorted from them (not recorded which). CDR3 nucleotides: TGTGCCATCAGTGGAGAACAGGACAGAAACTACGAGCAGTACTTC. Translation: CAISGEQDRNYEQYF.